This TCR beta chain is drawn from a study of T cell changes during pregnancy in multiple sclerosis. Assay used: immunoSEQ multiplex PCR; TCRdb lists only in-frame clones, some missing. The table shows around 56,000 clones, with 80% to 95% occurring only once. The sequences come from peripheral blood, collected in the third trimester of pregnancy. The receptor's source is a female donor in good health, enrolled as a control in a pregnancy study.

CDR3 DNA sequence: TGTGCCAGCAGTGAATCGTGGGGGGACACTGAAGCTTTCTTT. Its protein is CASSESWGDTEAFF. V gene TRBV25-1 combines with J gene TRBJ1-1; tentative D call: TRBD1 (5 bases). Germline V gene sequence: CDR1 MGHDK, CDR2 SYGVNS. V was trimmed by 1 base and J by 3 bases, leaving 9 bases between them. This CDR3 region has 14 residues.